Given below is one T cell receptor beta chain in context. As yet, its antigen is unknown. The record originates from a study of T cell responses to AZD1222 COVID-19 vaccine. Study observations and caveats: Donors were largely white British and mainly female; clonal diversity was possibly underestimated.

Profiling relied on immunoSEQ multiplex PCR, and the TCRdb table lists in-frame clones only, not all of them. The sample consists of roughly 200,000 clones, 80% to 95% of them appearing once. Trimming shortened V by 7 bases and J by 3 bases, and 14 bases separated the two germline ends. The CDR3 is made up of 14 amino acids. CDR1 is SGDLS, CDR2 YYNGEE, per germline. Sequenced material: peripheral blood, taken 28 days after the second dose of the MenACWY control vaccine. The V gene is TRBV9, the J gene TRBJ1-3, with D perhaps matching TRBD1 (5 bases). The source is an adult who received the MenACWY meningococcal vaccine as a control. Here the CDR3 reads CASRPGEGGNTIYF. CDR3 coding DNA: TGTGCCAGCCGCCCGGGGGAGGGTGGAAACACCATATATTTT.